This T cell receptor beta chain was sequenced during a study of T cell repertoires in cytomegalovirus infection (dated by TCRdb to the late 2010s). Some background on the complete study: Recently identified HLA-C-restricted CMV epitopes, whose presentation resists viral immunomodulation, were targeted by peptide stimulations together with well-studied HLA-B-restricted epitopes. Donor HLA type was relevant to the analysis, as public TCR beta signatures indicated carriage of CMV infection together with the matching HLA type. Overall results and qualifications from the work: The ex vivo response was dominated by HLA-C-restricted CMV-specific TCR beta clonotypes, which also provided the single most frequent clonotype in two of eight donors. In both this cohort and an independent cohort of some 380 donors, the cumulative frequency of public TCR beta family members distinguished carriers of CMV infection plus the relevant HLA type.

The meaning of the sample's treatment or condition label: in vitro stimulation with specific CMV peptide epitopes to enrich CMV-specific T cells. Instrument on record: Illumina HiSeq 1500. TCRdb reworked the public reads: Q25 trimming with fastp, MiXCR clone assembly, productive beta chains retained. CDR3 protein sequences are deduplicated, and each keeps its most common genes and DNA. A total of some 940,000 distinct CDR3 sequences appear in this sample, around 31% of them only once. The biggest ten clones account for around an eighth of the sample. CDR1 and CDR2 (SGHDT, YYEEEE) derive from the germline V gene. The CDR3 contains 15 residues, cysteine and phenylalanine counted. Only the CDR3 DNA stays, 45 bases, in frame from base 1. The V and J ends are trimmed by 3 bases and 7 bases, leaving 17 bases between them. Concerning this clonotype itself: Its antigen is currently not known. One base away there is no much larger clone; base qualities are not given.

This chain joins TRBV5-6 to TRBJ1-5; tentative D gene TRBD1, with 5 bases matching. The sample here was cultured CD8+ T cells from PBMCs, taken from culture after CMV antigen stimulation. The sequence was collected from a human donor in good health (CMV status not recorded). Some clones in this sample may be carry-over from other donors' samples. CDR3 sequence: CASSSGGHREQPQHF. The nucleotide sequence is TGTGCCAGCAGCTCGGGAGGACATAGAGAGCAGCCCCAGCATTTT.